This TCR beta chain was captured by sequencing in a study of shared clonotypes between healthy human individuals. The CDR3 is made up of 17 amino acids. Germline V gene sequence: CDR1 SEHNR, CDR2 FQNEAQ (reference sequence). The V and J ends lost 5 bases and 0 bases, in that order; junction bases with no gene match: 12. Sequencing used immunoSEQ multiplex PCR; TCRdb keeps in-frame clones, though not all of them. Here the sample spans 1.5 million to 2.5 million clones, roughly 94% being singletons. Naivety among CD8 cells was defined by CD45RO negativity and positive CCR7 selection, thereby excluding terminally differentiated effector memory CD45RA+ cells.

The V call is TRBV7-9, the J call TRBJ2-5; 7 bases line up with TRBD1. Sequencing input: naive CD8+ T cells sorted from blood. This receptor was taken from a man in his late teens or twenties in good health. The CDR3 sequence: CASSLDSGGSYQETQYF. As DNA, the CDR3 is TGTGCCAGCAGCCTAGATTCAGGGGGATCGTACCAAGAGACCCAGTACTTC.